The 21 T cell receptor beta chains presented below share a single source sample, sequenced in a study of blood T cells in healthy people across ages. Primers used in a second PCR of about 6 to 11 cycles were a sample-barcoded 5' primer and a J-beta primer mix. MiXCR was run by TCRdb on the 5' RACE reads, yielding one entry per CDR3 protein. The sample has 1.5 million to 2 million distinct CDR3 sequences, about 35% seen once. The specimen sequenced was blood. All receptors derive from a woman in her 30s in good health.

This clonotype has just a few counts. Compared with germline, one end of the junction differs, possibly owing to a read error. This chain connects TRBV7-9 to TRBJ2-3; TRBD2 matches 9 bases. Looked up from germline, CDR1 is SEHNR and CDR2 is FQNEAQ (reference sequence). The CDR3 is 18 amino acids. This chain's CDR3 is CANSQGRLAVIGTDTQYF. The CDR3 DNA reads as TGTGCCAACAGCCAGGGGAGACTAGCGGTTATTGGCACAGATACGCAGTATTTT.

Concerning this clonotype itself: At one end, the junction sequence differs from germline, possibly due to a read error. This chain links TRBV5-1 with TRBJ1-1, with 10 bases aligning to TRBD1. The germline V gene has CDR1 SGHRS and CDR2 YFSETQ. There are 14 residues in the CDR3. The CDR3 bases are TGCGCCGGCAGCCTTGACAGGGGGCTGACTGAAGCTTTCTTT. Protein: CAGSLDRGLTEAFF. Based on the CDR3 plus reference TRBV5-1 and TRBJ1-1, the full variable domain is KAGVTQTPRYLIKTRGQQVTLSCSPISGHRSVSWYQQTPGQGLQFLFEYFSETQRNKGNFPGRFSGRQFSNSRSEMNVSTLELGDSALYLCAGSLDRGLTEAFFGQGTRLTVV.

This clonotype was observed a handful of times. This sequence joins TRBV7-3 and TRBJ2-7; 13 bases agree with TRBD2. Matching the DNA end better, TRBJ2-5 makes the J call doubtful. The CDR3 sequence is 18 residues long. Germline CDR1 is SGHTA and CDR2 is FQGTGA. CDR3 nucleotide sequence: TGTGCCAGCAGCTTAACCCCCGGACTAGCGGGAGTTTATGAGACCCAGTACTTC. Translating gives CASSLTPGLAGVYETQYF.

Turning to this clonotype: This may be a read error, as it is one base from a much larger clone. The rearrangement links TRBV7-3 to TRBJ2-7, with 7 nucleotides matching TRBD1. Germline V CDR1 and CDR2: SGHTA, FQGTGA. V lost 1 base, J lost 7 bases, and 7 bases stayed unmatched. The CDR3 is 14 amino acids. CDR3 sequence reads: CASSLNPSRGEQYF. The CDR3 DNA is TGTGCCAGCAGCTTAAATCCTAGCAGGGGGGAGCAGTACTTC.

The sample holds many counts of this clonotype. The V and J genes are TRBV13 and TRBJ2-5; either TRBD1 or TRBD2 may fit D (6 bases each). Germline V gene lookup returns CDR1 PRHDT and CDR2 FYEKMQ (reference sequence). Trimming took off 5 bases at V and 4 bases at J, with 17 bases between the two ends. The CDR3 runs 15 residues. The CDR3 region has the DNA TGTGCCAGCAGCCACATGTCCGGGGGCGCAGAGACCCAGTACTTC. Protein: CASSHMSGGAETQYF.

The chain has TRBV29-1 and TRBJ1-2; D ambiguous. The CDR3 is made up of 12 amino acids. The ends were cut back, 1 base at V and 4 bases at J, with 7 bases in the middle. In germline, CDR1 is SQVTM, CDR2 ANQGSEA. CDR3: CSVEGTRYGYTF. As DNA, the CDR3 is TGCAGCGTTGAAGGGACTCGCTATGGCTACACCTTC. Filled out from reference TRBV29-1 and TRBJ1-2, the complete variable domain reads SAVISQKPSRDICQRGTSLTIQCQVDSQVTMMFWYRQQPGQSLTLIATANQGSEATYESGFVIDKFPISRPNLTFSTLTVSNMSPEDSSIYLCSVEGTRYGYTFGSGTRLTVV.

This clonotype was counted ten times or more. The chain has TRBV4-1 and TRBJ2-3, with 9 nucleotides matching TRBD2. Germline V gene lookup returns CDR1 MGHRA and CDR2 YSYEKL. The CDR3 covers 14 residues. Trimming cost V 8 bases and J 5 bases; bases outside gene matches: 8. The CDR3 loop is CASGSGSPGDTQYF. In nucleotides, the CDR3 is TGCGCCAGCGGTAGCGGGAGCCCAGGAGATACGCAGTATTTT.

The chain carries TRBV19 and TRBJ1-1; D might be TRBD1 (6 bases). This CDR3 has 13 residues. V was trimmed by 6 bases and J by 6 bases, leaving 14 bases between them. Germline CDR1 reads LNHDA; CDR2 reads SQIVND (reference sequence). CDR3 sequence reads: CASSTGSVAEAFF. CDR3 DNA: TGTGCCAGTAGCACAGGGTCGGTCGCTGAAGCTTTCTTT.

As concerns this clonotype: Since a much larger clone is just one base distant, this may be a read error. The V gene is TRBV20-1, the J gene TRBJ1-5; tentatively, D is TRBD1 (6 bases). The V gene lost 4 bases and the J gene lost 7 bases, with 14 bases spanning the gap. The CDR3 covers 13 residues. CDR1 is DFQATT and CDR2 is SNEGSKA in the germline V gene (reference sequence). In nucleotides, the CDR3 is TGCAGTGCTAATAGCTGGGGGCGGCAGCCCCAGCATTTT. It yields the protein CSANSWGRQPQHF.

This clonotype was counted a few times. The chain couples TRBV20-1 to TRBJ1-5; no reliable D call. Germline CDR1 and CDR2: DFQATT and SNEGSKA (reference sequence). V dropped 1 base and J dropped 4 bases, with 11 bases sitting between them. The CDR3 extends over 14 amino acids. CDR3 sequence reads: CSARGGKTNQPQHF. The CDR3 region has the DNA TGCAGTGCTAGAGGGGGAAAAACAAATCAGCCCCAGCATTTT.

The J gene is TRBJ1-2, the V gene TRBV5-1; D gene ambiguous. CDR1 and CDR2 from the germline V gene are SGHRS and YFSETQ. CDR3 length: 15 amino acids. V gave up 0 bases and J gave up 8 bases, with 17 bases separating them. CDR3 in DNA: TGCGCCAGCAGCTTGGGGCAGGCCAACCTCTACGGCTACACCTTC. Its translation: CASSLGQANLYGYTF.

The gene calls are TRBV27 and TRBJ1-1; possibly TRBD1 for D (5 bases). V was pared by 4 bases and J by 3 bases, with 15 bases between. The CDR3 runs to 15 residues. Germline V gene sequence: CDR1 MNHEY, CDR2 SMNVEV (reference sequence). The CDR3 sequence is CASSSGKGWHTEAFF. The CDR3 DNA reads as TGTGCCAGCAGTTCTGGTAAGGGGTGGCACACTGAAGCTTTCTTT.

The rearrangement joins TRBV6-5 to TRBJ1-2, with a possible D match to TRBD1 (5 bases). The germline gives CDR1 MNHEY, CDR2 SVGAGI. Deletions cut 8 bases from V and 8 bases from J, with 18 bases between. This CDR3 is built from 13 residues. The CDR3 reads CASVRGRLGGYTF. The CDR3 nucleotides are TGTGCCAGCGTTCGGGGCCGGTTGGGGGGCTACACCTTC.

This clonotype was recorded once. V and J are TRBV10-3 and TRBJ1-1; possibly TRBD1 for D (5 bases). The CDR3 covers 14 residues. Trimming took 6 bases from V and 1 from J, leaving 12 bases between them. CDR1 and CDR2 (germline): ENHRY, SYGVKD. CDR3 DNA: TGTGCCATCAGGCCCACCGGGGGGAACACTGAAGCTTTCTTT. Its translation: CAIRPTGGNTEAFF.

This clonotype was counted between two and nine times. The chain recombines TRBV27 with TRBJ2-1; TRBD1 or TRBD2 may be the D gene (5 bases each). The CDR3 loop spans 15 amino acids. The germline V and J ends were trimmed by 2 bases and 5 bases, with 13 bases remaining between them. Germline V gene lookup returns CDR1 MNHEY and CDR2 SMNVEV (reference sequence). The CDR3 sequence: CASSLEGRANNEQFF. The CDR3 nucleotides are TGTGCCAGCAGTTTAGAGGGCAGGGCCAACAATGAGCAGTTCTTC.

This clonotype was picked up a small number of times. V usage is TRBV15 and J usage is TRBJ2-7; perhaps TRBD2 as D (5 bases). The CDR3 has 16 amino acids. The germline V and J ends were trimmed by 1 base and 5 bases, with 18 bases remaining between them. Germline V lookup: CDR1 LNHNV, CDR2 YYDKDF (reference sequence). Here the CDR3 reads CATSRVGGLGVHEQYF. The DNA for the CDR3 is TGTGCCACCAGCAGAGTAGGTGGGTTGGGAGTCCACGAGCAGTACTTC.

The J gene is TRBJ1-2, the V gene TRBV19; D is undetermined. Trimming cost V 3 bases and J 8 bases, with 13 bases left between them. The CDR3 has 13 amino acids. Germline lookup yields CDR1 LNHDA and CDR2 SQIVND (reference sequence). The CDR3: CASSISRAFGYTF. As DNA, the CDR3 is TGTGCCAGTAGTATTTCACGGGCATTCGGCTACACCTTC.

As DNA, the CDR3 is TGTGCCAGCAGCCCTACTCCGGGACTGGCTACCCAAGAGACCCAGTACTTC. Its protein is CASSPTPGLATQETQYF. The chain has TRBV11-2 and TRBJ2-5, with a weak D call TRBD2 (6 bases). There are 17 residues in the CDR3. Germline V CDR1 and CDR2: SGHAT, FQNNGV. Trimming cost V 5 bases and J 1 base, with 20 bases left between them.

The chain uses TRBV7-2 and TRBJ2-5; D gene uncertain. CDR1 is SGHTA and CDR2 is FQGNSA in the germline V gene. This CDR3 is built from 13 residues. The V and J ends lost 2 bases and 5 bases respectively, with 9 bases between them. CDR3 nucleotides: TGTGCCAGCAGCTTACGGAGTGACGAGACCCAGTACTTC. It codes for CASSLRSDETQYF.

The chain carries TRBV6-2 or TRBV6-3 and TRBJ2-1; no clear D gene. Deletions cut 5 bases from V and 1 base from J, with 12 bases between. Per germline, CDR1 MNHEY and CDR2 SVGEGT. This CDR3 has 15 residues. CDR3 residues: CASSTTTRSYNEQFF. The DNA for the CDR3 is TGTGCCAGCAGTACTACGACGAGGTCCTACAATGAGCAGTTCTTC.

This clonotype came up a few times. The chain couples TRBV5-1 to TRBJ2-3; D possibly corresponds to TRBD2 (6 bases). V lost 4 bases, J lost 2 bases, and 14 bases lay in between. CDR3 length equals 15 residues. Germline values: CDR1 SGHRS, CDR2 YFSETQ. The CDR3 nucleotides are TGCGCCAGCAGCCCTCGCTCGGGAGCCACAGATACGCAGTATTTT. Protein: CASSPRSGATDTQYF.